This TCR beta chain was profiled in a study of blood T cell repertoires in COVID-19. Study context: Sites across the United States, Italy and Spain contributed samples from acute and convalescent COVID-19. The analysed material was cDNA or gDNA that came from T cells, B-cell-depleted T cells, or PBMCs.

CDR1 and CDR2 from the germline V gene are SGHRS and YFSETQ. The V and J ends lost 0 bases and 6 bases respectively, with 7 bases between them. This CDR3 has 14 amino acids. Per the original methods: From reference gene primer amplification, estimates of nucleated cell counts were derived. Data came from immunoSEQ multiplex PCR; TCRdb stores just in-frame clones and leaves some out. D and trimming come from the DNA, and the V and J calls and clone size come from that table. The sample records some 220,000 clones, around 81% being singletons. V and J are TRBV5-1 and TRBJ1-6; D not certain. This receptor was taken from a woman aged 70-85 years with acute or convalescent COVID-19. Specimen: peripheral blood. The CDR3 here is CASSLERANSPLHF. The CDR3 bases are TGCGCCAGCAGCTTGGAACGAGCTAATTCACCCCTCCACTTT.